What follows are 9 T cell receptor beta chains derived from one specimen sequenced in a study of TIL therapy for anti-PD-1-resistant metastatic lung cancer. The immunoSEQ assay was v3. Clones were read by immunoSEQ multiplex PCR, and TCRdb kept only the in-frame ones, dropping some. The sample lists tens of thousands of clones, roughly 84% occurring once. Time point: pre-treatment sample, taken before nivolumab and TIL therapy. The sequencing used blood, collected at baseline. These receptors originate from a person aged 25 to 85 with non-small cell lung cancer.

This rearrangement joins TRBV7-8 to TRBJ2-2; 7 bases match TRBD2. CDR1 is SGHVS and CDR2 is FQNEAQ in the germline V gene. The CDR3 length is 16 residues. The trim removed 0 bases at V and 7 bases at J, leaving 8 bases unmatched. CDR3 amino acids: CASSLATSSLGGELFF. The DNA for the CDR3 is TGTGCCAGCAGCTTAGCGACTAGCAGTCTGGGCGGGGAGCTGTTTTTT.

The chain employs TRBV6-2 or TRBV6-3 and TRBJ2-1; D is ambiguous. Per germline, CDR1 MNHEY and CDR2 SVGEGT. The ends were cut back, 2 bases at V and 4 bases at J, with 6 bases in the middle. CDR3 length equals 13 residues. CDR3 nucleotides: TGTGCCAGCAGTTACGATAGGTACAATGAGCAGTTCTTC. It specifies CASSYDRYNEQFF.

The chain uses TRBV5-1 and TRBJ2-7; perhaps TRBD1 as D (6 bases). The CDR3 is 14 amino acids. V was cut by 4 bases and J by 2 bases, with 13 bases left in between. Looked up from germline, CDR1 is SGHRS and CDR2 is YFSETQ. The CDR3 loop reads CASSRGQLPYEQYF. In DNA form, the CDR3 reads TGCGCCAGCAGCCGAGGACAGCTTCCCTACGAGCAGTACTTC.

This clone was seen only once. This chain joins TRBV19 and TRBJ2-1; TRBD2 might be the D (5 bases). V lost 3 bases, J lost 6 bases, and 9 bases lay in between. Looked up from germline, CDR1 is LNHDA and CDR2 is SQIVND (reference sequence). CDR3 size: 13 residues. Here the CDR3 reads CASSIERGNEQFF. Written as DNA, the CDR3 is TGTGCCAGTAGTATCGAACGGGGCAATGAGCAGTTCTTC.

This CDR3 reads CASSGVTQPQHF. The DNA for the CDR3 is TGTGCCAGCAGTGGGGTTACTCAGCCCCAGCATTTT. This sequence joins TRBV6-6 and TRBJ1-5; D ambiguous. Germline-derived CDR1 and CDR2 are MNHNY and SVGAGI (reference sequence). Between the trimmed V and J ends, which lost 5 bases and 6 bases, there was a span of 8 bases. The CDR3 spans 12 residues.

This chain connects TRBV5-1 to TRBJ2-6; unclear D gene. The CDR3 totals 17 residues. Trimming pared 3 bases from V and 0 bases from J, leaving 13 bases between. Germline-derived CDR1 and CDR2 are SGHRS and YFSETQ. The CDR3 sequence: CASSSTYGGSGANVLTF. As DNA, the CDR3 is TGCGCCAGCAGCTCCACCTATGGTGGCTCTGGGGCCAACGTCCTGACTTTC.

V gene TRBV2 combines with J gene TRBJ2-7, with 9 bases aligning to TRBD2. This CDR3 region has 14 residues. Germline CDR1 and CDR2: SNHLY and FYNNEI. Unmatched junction bases numbered 6, after V lost 5 bases and J lost 4 bases. CDR3 loop: CASSPAGGQYEQYF. The CDR3 DNA reads as TGTGCCAGCAGTCCGGCGGGAGGGCAGTACGAGCAGTACTTC.

V gene TRBV2 combines with J gene TRBJ2-7; TRBD1 agrees at 7 bases. Germline CDR1 SNHLY, CDR2 FYNNEI. V gave up 7 bases and J gave up 0 bases; unmatched junction bases: 9. This CDR3 contains 15 residues. CDR3 sequence reads: CASITGTDTSYEQYF. Here the CDR3 DNA reads TGTGCCAGCATTACCGGGACAGATACCTCCTACGAGCAGTACTTC.

This clone was seen only a few times. V gene TRBV10-3 combines with J gene TRBJ1-1; a weak D match, TRBD1 (5 bases). Deletions cut 8 bases from V and 4 bases from J, with 17 bases between. The CDR3 loop spans 14 amino acids. Germline V gene sequence: CDR1 ENHRY, CDR2 SYGVKD. CDR3 in amino acids: CAIALGQGATEAFF. CDR3 nucleotide sequence: TGTGCCATCGCCCTAGGGCAGGGCGCCACTGAAGCTTTCTTT.